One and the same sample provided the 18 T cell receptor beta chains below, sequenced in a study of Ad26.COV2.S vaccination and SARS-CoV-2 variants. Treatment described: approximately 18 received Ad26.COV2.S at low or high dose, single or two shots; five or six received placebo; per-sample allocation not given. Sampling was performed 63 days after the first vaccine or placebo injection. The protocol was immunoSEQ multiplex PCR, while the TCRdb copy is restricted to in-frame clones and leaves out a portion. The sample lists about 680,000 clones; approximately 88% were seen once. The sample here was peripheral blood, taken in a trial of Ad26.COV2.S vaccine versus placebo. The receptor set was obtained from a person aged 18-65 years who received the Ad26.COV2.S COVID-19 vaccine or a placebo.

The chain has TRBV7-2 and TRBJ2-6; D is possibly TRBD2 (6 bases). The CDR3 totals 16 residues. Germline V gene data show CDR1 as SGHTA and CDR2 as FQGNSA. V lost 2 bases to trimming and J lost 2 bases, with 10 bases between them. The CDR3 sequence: CASSLRTGAGANVLTF. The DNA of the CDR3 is TGTGCCAGCAGCTTACGTACGGGGGCTGGGGCCAACGTCCTGACTTTC.

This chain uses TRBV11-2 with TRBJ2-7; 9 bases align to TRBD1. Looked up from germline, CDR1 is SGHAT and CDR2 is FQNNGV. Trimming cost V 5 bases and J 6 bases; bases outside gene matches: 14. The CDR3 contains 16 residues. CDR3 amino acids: CASSNWDRTGETEQYF. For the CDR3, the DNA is TGTGCCAGCAGCAACTGGGACCGGACAGGGGAAACCGAGCAGTACTTC. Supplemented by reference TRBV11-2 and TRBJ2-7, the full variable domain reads EAGVAQSPRYKIIEKRQSVAFWCNPISGHATLYWYQQILGQGPKLLIQFQNNGVVDDSQLPKDRFSAERLKGVDSTLKIQPAKLEDSAVYLCASSNWDRTGETEQYFGPGTRLTVT.

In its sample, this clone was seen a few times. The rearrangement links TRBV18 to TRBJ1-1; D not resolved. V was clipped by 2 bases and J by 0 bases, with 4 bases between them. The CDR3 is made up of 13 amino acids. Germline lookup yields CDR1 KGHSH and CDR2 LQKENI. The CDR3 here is CASSPDMNTEAFF. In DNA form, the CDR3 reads TGTGCCAGCTCACCAGATATGAACACTGAAGCTTTCTTT.

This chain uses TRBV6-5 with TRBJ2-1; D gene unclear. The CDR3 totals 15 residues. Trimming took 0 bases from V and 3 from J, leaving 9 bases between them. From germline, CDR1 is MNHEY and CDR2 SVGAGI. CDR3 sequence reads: CASSYSWQVYNEQFF. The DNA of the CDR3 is TGTGCCAGCAGTTACTCGTGGCAGGTCTACAATGAGCAGTTCTTC.

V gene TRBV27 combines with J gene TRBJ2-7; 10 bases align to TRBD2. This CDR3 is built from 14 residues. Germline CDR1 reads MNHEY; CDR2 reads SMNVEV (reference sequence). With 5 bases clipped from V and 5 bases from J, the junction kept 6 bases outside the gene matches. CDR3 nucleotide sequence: TGTGCCAGCAGTAATCCTAGCGGGAGCGACGAGCAGTACTTC. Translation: CASSNPSGSDEQYF.

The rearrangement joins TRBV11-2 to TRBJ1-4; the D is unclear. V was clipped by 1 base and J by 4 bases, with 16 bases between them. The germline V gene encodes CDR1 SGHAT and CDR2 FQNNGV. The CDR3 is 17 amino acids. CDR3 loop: CASSLVGWGKGNEKLFF. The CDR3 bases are TGTGCCAGCAGCTTAGTAGGATGGGGAAAAGGTAATGAAAAACTGTTTTTT.

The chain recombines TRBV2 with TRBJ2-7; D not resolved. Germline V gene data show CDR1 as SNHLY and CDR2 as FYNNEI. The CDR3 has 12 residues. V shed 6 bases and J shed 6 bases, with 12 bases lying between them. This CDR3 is CASRVTVGEQYF. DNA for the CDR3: TGTGCCAGCAGGGTTACAGTCGGCGAGCAGTACTTC.

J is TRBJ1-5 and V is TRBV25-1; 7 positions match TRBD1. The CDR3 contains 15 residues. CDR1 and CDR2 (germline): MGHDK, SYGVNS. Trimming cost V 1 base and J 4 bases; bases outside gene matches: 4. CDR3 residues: CASSESGRGNQPQHF. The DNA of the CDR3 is TGTGCCAGCAGTGAATCGGGCAGGGGGAATCAGCCCCAGCATTTT.

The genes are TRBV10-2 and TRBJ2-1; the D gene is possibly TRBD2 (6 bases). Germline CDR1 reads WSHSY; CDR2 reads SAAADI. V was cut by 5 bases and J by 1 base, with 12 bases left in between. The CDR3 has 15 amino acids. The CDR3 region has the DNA TGCGCCAGCAGTTGGCTAGCGAGGTCCTACAATGAGCAGTTCTTC. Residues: CASSWLARSYNEQFF.

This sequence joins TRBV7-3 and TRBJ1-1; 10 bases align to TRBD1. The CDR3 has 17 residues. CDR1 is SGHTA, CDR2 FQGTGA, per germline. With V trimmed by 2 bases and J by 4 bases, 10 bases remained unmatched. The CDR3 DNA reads TGTGCCAGCAGCTTACTATCCGGGACAGGGGTCGGCACTGAAGCTTTCTTT. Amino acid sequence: CASSLLSGTGVGTEAFF. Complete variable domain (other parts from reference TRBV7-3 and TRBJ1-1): GAGVSQTPSNKVTEKGKYVELRCDPISGHTALYWYRQSLGQGPEFLIYFQGTGAADDSGLPNDRFFAVRPEGSVSTLKIQRTERGDSAVYLCASSLLSGTGVGTEAFFGQGTRLTVV.

The DNA of the CDR3 is TGCAGCGCCAAAAAGGCCGGGACAGTGAACACTGAAGCTTTCTTT. It specifies CSAKKAGTVNTEAFF. V usage is TRBV29-1 and J usage is TRBJ1-1; 7 bases align to TRBD1. The J segment lost 0 bases and the V segment lost 7 bases, leaving 11 bases of the junction unmatched. The CDR3 spans 15 residues. Germline-derived CDR1 and CDR2 are SQVTM and ANQGSEA.

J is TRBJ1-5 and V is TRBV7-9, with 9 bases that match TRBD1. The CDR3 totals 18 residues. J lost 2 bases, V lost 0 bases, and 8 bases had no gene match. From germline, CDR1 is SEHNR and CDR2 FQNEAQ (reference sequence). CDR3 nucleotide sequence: TGTGCCAGCAGCTTAGCGAAACCGGGACAGGGTGGCAATCAGCCCCAGCATTTT. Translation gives CASSLAKPGQGGNQPQHF.

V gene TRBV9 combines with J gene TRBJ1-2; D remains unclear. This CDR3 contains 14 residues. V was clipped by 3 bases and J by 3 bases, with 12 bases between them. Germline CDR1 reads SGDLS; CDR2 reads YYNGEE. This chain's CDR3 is CASSGAERYYGYTF. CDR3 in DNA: TGTGCCAGCAGCGGGGCTGAGCGATACTATGGCTACACCTTC.

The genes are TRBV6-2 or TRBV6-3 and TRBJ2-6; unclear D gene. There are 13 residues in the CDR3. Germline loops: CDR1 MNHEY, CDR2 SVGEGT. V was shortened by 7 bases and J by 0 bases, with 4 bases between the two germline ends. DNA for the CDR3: TGTGCCAGCACCCCCTCTGGGGCCAACGTCCTGACTTTC. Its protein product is CASTPSGANVLTF.

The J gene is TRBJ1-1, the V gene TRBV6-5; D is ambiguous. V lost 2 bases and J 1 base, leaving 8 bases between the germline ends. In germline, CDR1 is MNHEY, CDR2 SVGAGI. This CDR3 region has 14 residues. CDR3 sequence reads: CASSYRVRNTEAFF. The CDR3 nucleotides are TGTGCCAGCAGTTACCGGGTGAGGAACACTGAAGCTTTCTTT.

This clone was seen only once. The CDR3 reads CASSIRGGELFF. The CDR3, as DNA: TGTGCCAGTAGTATTCGGGGCGGGGAGCTGTTTTTT. This chain links TRBV19 with TRBJ2-2; possibly TRBD2 for D (5 bases). Trimming left V 3 bases short and J 7 bases short, with 6 bases between. Germline-derived CDR1 and CDR2 are LNHDA and SQIVND (reference sequence). The CDR3 contains 12 residues.

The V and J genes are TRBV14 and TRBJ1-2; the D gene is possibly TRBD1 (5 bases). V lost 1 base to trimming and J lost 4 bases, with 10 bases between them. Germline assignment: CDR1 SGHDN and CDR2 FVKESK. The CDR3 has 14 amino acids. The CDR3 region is CASSQAGASYGYTF. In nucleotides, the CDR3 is TGTGCCAGCAGCCAAGCCGGGGCGTCCTATGGCTACACCTTC.

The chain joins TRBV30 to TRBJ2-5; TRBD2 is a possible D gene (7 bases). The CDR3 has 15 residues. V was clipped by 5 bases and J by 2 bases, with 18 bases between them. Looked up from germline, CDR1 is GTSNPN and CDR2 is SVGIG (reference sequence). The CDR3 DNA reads TGTGCCTGGGGCCAGGGAGGGGGACTTCAAGAGACCCAGTACTTC. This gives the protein CAWGQGGGLQETQYF.